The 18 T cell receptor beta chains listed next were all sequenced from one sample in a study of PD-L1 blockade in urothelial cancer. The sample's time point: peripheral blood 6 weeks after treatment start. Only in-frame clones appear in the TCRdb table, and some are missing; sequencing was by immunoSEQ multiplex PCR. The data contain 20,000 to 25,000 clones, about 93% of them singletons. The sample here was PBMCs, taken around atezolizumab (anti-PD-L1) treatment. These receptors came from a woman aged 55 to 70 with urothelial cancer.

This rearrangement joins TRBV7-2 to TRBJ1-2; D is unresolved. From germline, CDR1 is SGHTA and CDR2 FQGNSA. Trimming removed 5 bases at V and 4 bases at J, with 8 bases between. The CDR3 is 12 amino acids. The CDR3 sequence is CASSPRGYGYTF. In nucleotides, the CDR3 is TGTGCCAGCAGCCCACGGGGCTATGGCTACACCTTC.

The CDR3 DNA reads as TGTGCCAGCAGCTTACCTGACAGGGGATGGAGAGAGCAGTACTTC. Translation gives CASSLPDRGWREQYF. The rearrangement uses TRBV11-2 and TRBJ2-7; TRBD1 agrees at 8 bases. This CDR3 region has 15 residues. Germline V gene sequence: CDR1 SGHAT, CDR2 FQNNGV. V was clipped by 2 bases and J by 7 bases; unmatched bases: 10.

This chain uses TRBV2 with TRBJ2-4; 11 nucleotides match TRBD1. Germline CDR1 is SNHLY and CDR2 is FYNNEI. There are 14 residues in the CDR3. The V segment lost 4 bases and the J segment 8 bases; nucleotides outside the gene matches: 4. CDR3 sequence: CASSAGTGGDIQYF. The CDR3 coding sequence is TGTGCCAGCAGTGCCGGGACAGGGGGGGACATTCAGTACTTC.

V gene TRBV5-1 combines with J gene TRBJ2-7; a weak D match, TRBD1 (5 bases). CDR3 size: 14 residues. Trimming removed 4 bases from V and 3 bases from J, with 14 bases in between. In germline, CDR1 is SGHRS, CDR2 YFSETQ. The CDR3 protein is CASSPQDRLYEQYF. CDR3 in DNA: TGCGCCAGCAGCCCACAGGACCGACTCTACGAGCAGTACTTC.

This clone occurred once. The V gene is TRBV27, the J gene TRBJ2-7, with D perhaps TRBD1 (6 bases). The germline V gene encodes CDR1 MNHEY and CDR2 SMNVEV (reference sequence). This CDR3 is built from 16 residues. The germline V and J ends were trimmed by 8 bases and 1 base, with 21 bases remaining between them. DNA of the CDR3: TGTGCCAGCCAAGGCACAGGGACCCTTCCGTCCTACGAGCAGTACTTC. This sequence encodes CASQGTGTLPSYEQYF.

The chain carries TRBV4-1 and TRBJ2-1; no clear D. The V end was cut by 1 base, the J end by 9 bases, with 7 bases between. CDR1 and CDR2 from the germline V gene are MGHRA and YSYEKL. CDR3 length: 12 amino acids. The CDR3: CASSQVPGEQFF. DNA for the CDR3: TGCGCCAGCAGCCAAGTACCCGGTGAGCAGTTCTTC.

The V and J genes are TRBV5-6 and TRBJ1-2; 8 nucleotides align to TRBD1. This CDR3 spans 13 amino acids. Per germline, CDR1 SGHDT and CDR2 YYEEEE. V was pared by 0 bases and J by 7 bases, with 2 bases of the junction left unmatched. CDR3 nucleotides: TGTGCCAGCAGCTTGGCAGGGGGCGGTGGCTACACCTTC. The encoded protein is CASSLAGGGGYTF.

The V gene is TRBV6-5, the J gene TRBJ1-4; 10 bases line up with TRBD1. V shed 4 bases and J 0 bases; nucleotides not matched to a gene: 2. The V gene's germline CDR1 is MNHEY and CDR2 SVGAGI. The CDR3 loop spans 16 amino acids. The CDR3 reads CASSSGQGATNEKLFF. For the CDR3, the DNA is TGTGCCAGCAGTTCCGGACAGGGGGCAACTAATGAAAAACTGTTTTTT.

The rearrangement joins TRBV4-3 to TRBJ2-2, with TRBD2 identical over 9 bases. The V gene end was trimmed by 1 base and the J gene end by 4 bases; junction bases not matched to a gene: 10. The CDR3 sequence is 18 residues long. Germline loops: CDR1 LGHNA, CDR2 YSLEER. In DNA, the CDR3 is TGCGCCAGCAGCCAAGTTCTTGGCGGGGGGGCGGGCACCGGGGAGCTGTTTTTT. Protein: CASSQVLGGGAGTGELFF.

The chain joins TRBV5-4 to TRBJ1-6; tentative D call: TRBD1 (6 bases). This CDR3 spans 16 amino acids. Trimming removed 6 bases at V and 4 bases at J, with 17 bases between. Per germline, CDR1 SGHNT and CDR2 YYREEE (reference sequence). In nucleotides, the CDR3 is TGTGCCAGCACCTCACGCGGGGGCGCTTATAATTCACCCCTCCACTTT. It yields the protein CASTSRGGAYNSPLHF.

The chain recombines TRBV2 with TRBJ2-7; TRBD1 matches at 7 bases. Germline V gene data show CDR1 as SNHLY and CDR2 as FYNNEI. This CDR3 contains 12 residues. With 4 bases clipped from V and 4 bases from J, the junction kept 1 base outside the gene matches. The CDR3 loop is CASSGQGYEQYF. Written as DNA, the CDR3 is TGTGCCAGCAGTGGACAGGGTTACGAGCAGTACTTC.

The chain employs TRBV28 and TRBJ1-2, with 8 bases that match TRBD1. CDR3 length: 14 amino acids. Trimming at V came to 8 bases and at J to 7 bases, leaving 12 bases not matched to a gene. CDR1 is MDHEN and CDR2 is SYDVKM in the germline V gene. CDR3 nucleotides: TGTGCCAGCTTCTCCCCCCAGGGGGCTGGTGGCTACACCTTC. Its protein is CASFSPQGAGGYTF.

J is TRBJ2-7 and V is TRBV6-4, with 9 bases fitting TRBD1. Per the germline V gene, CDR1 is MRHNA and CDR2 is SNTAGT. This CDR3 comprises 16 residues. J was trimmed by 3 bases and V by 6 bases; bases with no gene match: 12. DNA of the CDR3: TGTGCCAGCAGCCATCCCCCCGACAGGGGGTTCTACGAGCAGTACTTC. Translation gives CASSHPPDRGFYEQYF.

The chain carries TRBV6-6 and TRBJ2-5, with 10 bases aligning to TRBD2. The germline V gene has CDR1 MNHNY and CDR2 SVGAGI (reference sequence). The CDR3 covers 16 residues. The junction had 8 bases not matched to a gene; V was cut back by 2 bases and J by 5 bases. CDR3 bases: TGTGCCAGCAGTTACCCTACCGGGACTAGCGCTGAGACCCAGTACTTC. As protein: CASSYPTGTSAETQYF.

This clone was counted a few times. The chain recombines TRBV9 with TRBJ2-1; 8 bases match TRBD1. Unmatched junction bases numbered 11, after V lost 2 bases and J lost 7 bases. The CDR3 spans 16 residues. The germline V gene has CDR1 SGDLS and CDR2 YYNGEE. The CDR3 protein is CASSVGTGTRFNEQFF. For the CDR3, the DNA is TGTGCCAGCAGCGTTGGGACAGGAACAAGATTTAATGAGCAGTTCTTC.

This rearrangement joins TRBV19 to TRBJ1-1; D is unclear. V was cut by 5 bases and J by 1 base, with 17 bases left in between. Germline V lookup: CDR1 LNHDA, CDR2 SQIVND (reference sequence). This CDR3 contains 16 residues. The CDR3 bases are TGTGCCAGTAGTTTCCCCCCGAACCGCGGGAACACTGAAGCTTTCTTT. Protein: CASSFPPNRGNTEAFF.

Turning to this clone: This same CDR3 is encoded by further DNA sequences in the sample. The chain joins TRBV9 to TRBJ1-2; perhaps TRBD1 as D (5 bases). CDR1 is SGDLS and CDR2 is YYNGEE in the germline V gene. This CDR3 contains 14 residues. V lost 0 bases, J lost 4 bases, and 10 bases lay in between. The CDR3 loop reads CASSVVGGTYGYTF. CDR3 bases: TGTGCCAGCAGCGTAGTTGGCGGGACCTATGGCTACACCTTC.

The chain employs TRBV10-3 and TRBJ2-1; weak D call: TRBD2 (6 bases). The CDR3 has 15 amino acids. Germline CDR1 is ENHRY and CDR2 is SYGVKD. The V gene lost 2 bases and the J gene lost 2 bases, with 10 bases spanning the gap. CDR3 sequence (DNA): TGTGCCATCAGTGAGCTTCGGGAGACCTACAATGAGCAGTTCTTC. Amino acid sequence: CAISELRETYNEQFF.